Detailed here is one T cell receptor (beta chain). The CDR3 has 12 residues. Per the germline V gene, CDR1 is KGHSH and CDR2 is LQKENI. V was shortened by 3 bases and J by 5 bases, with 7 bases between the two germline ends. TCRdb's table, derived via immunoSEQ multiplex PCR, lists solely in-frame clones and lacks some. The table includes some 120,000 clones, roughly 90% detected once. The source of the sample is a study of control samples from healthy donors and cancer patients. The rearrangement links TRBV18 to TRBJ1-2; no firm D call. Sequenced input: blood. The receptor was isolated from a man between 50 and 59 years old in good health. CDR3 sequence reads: CASSPAGYGYTF. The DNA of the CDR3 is TGTGCCAGCTCACCGGCCGGGTATGGCTACACCTTC. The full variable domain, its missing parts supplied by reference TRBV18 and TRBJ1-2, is NAGVMQNPRHLVRRRGQEARLRCSPMKGHSHVYWYRQLPEEGLKFMVYLQKENIIDESGMPKERFSAEFPKEGPSILRIQQVVRGDSAAYFCASSPAGYGYTFGSGTRLTVV.